This TCR beta chain was sequenced in a study of cytomegalovirus exposure and HLA in healthy donors (dated by TCRdb to about 2017). Looking at the study overall: According to an earlier analysis of 587 of the donors, some 180 million T cells yielded over 90 million unique TCR beta sequences and approximately 300 Gb of sequence data. In a later genetic analysis, genome-wide SNP genotypes for about three fifths of the 666 donors were used, and that subset was treated as a discovery cohort. The study combined high-throughput TCR immunosequencing, statistical association of individual TCRs with disease status, and machine learning to predict cytomegalovirus infection status. Typing coverage varied by locus: 629-630 donors for A, B, C, DRB1 and DQB1; roughly 510 for DQA1; about 570 for DPA1; roughly 450 for DPB1. HLA typing covered class I and class II loci at four-digit resolution. Alongside the repertoire data, information on donor age, sex, ethnicity and CMV serostatus was compiled. Roughly 5 DR-DQ haplotypes were treated as single units for association and clustering because of strong linkage in the cohort. The study aimed to test whether signatures of past pathogen exposure could be identified by cataloging public T cell receptors. Across 300 to 500 genotyped donors of the cohort, an average of 235,054 unique TCR beta nucleotide sequences per donor were sequenced, and roughly 20% of those sequences were non-productive. To study patterns of TCR occurrence, a later analysis re-analyzed previously published TCR beta repertoires from 550 to 800 donors and added high-resolution HLA genotyping. All discovery cohort repertoires had been generated using a single sequencing platform. A separate validation cohort of 90 to 150 different subjects was used in addition to the roughly 700-subject first cohort. The T cell repertoires of under 700 subjects were profiled by immunosequencing and related to cytomegalovirus serostatus. In the later analysis, no new phenotypic data were used to find candidate immune exposures; instead, reliance was placed on TCR beta sequences and their occurrence across donors. An early release covering 550 to 650 HLA-typed donors comprised 250 to 350 gigabases of sequencing data and roughly 86 million unique TCR sequences. An earlier analysis of fewer than 750 of the donors used high-throughput TCR beta sequencing to judge whether each TCR beta V gene segment behaved as functional or pseudogenic. Among the roughly 400 genotyped donors, 75% to 90% belonged to the genetic ancestry cluster associated with self-reported Caucasian donors.

The cohort was made up of 666 healthy bone marrow donors. All cohort members were sampled while nominally healthy, although unrecorded immune exposures were likely present. Of the approximately 700 cohort members, around 290 had positive CMV serostatus and approximately 360 had negative CMV serostatus, and CMV serostatus was not recorded for the donor. Each donor provided a peripheral blood sample, and peripheral blood mononuclear cells were used for TCR beta sequencing. Genomic DNA extraction from the blood cell samples was performed with the Qiagen DNeasy Blood Extraction Kit. With respect to this clone: No antigen is known for it. The sample holds no much larger clone one base away, and base qualities are not on file.

The junction carries 8 bases between V and J, which are trimmed by 1 base and 11 bases respectively. Based on the germline V gene (reference sequence), the CDR1 and CDR2 sequences are LNHDA and SQIVND. The CDR3 numbers 12 residues from cysteine through phenylalanine. This entry keeps only the CDR3 DNA: 36 bases, framed from base 1. The library came from the immunoSEQ multiplex PCR assay. The multiplex PCR relied on a mix of 60 forward primers for TCR Vbeta segments and 13 reverse primers for TCR Jbeta segments. Amplification of the CDR3 region of rearranged TCR beta genes was performed with a multiplex PCR assay on genomic DNA. The amplified TCR beta libraries were sequenced on the Illumina HiSeq System as 87-base-pair reads. The source study handled its data this way. In a later analysis, tens of millions of unique TCR beta chains were counted across the approximately 670 repertoires, and roughly 9.9 million of these chains were shared by at least two donors. To remove PCR and sequencing errors, raw reads were error-corrected and collapsed into unique sequences using a nearest-neighbor algorithm that merged closely related sequences. CDR3 sequences were aligned to IMGT reference sequences to assign V, D and J gene segments. For a sequence to be retained, a match of at least six nucleotides to both a V gene segment and a J gene segment was required. A rearrangement counted as productive if the CDR3 had no stop codons and remained in frame with V and J, and every other rearrangement counted as non-productive. CDR3 was defined by IMGT convention, running from the second conserved V-encoded cysteine to the conserved J-encoded phenylalanine. The earlier analysis of 450 to 750 of the donors excluded any sequence lacking an unambiguous match to a single V gene segment. In an earlier analysis of 587 of the donors, a V segment was called functional when productive rearrangements were above 56.7%, and segregating when the standard deviation between donors exceeded 5%. A statistical classification framework was built for diagnosing cytomegalovirus status from the catalog of TCR beta chain sequences. A later analysis assigned V and J genes by comparing TCR nucleotide sequences with IMGT/GENE-DB human TR gene sequences. In a later analysis, CDR3 sequences and most-parsimonious VDJ recombination scenarios were assigned using the TCRdist pipeline. In a later analysis, each TCR beta chain was defined by its CDR3 amino acid sequence together with its V-gene family, and reads lacking a unique V-gene family were excluded. To address suspected cross-contamination and a sequencing artifact, a later analysis removed roughly 580 highly shared, low-generation-probability nucleotide sequences. A later analysis calculated a clonal expansion index for each public chain from normalized within-repertoire ranks of inferred template counts. In a later analysis, generation probabilities were computed using a VDJ recombination model fitted to out-of-frame rearrangements, and the results were checked against IGoR. In a later analysis, TCR-TCR, TCR-HLA and TCR-CMV co-occurrence was scored with hypergeometric tests, and a repertoire-size bias correction was applied to TCR pairs. False discovery rates were estimated in a later analysis by permuting HLA or CMV assignments 20 times. In a later analysis, co-occurring TCRs were grouped using DBSCAN, and TCRdist sequence similarity was added for clustering within HLA-allele-positive subsets. For co-occurrence clustering, repertoires with fewer than 30,000 or more than 120,000 public chains were excluded, along with about five repertoires with anomalous nucleotide sharing. In its TCRdb copy, this immuneACCESS table keeps in-frame sequences only and misses some clones. Where compared with another copy, unresolved V genes explain less than half of these, and the others have no known cause. V and J calls and clone size are those listed in that table; D and trimming were worked out from the DNA. For this sample there are approximately 140,000 clones; about 76% appear just once. The top ten hold 3.5% of the sample.

The research as a whole found: In a later genetic analysis, fewer N-insertions in productive TCRs were reported among donors in an Asian-associated ancestry cluster than the approximately 670-donor mean. Because counts were too low, about 18 rarely observed V segments, including chromosome 9 orphons, were left out of the earlier analysis of 500 to 750 of the donors. In a later analysis, most CMV-associated TCR beta chains were found to appear HLA-restricted, with HLA associations seemingly driven largely by CMV exposure. When HLA alleles, especially DR and DQ, strongly co-occurred, TCR associations were difficult to assign to individual alleles. In a later analysis, 16,951 TCR beta sequences were associated with specific HLA alleles at a false discovery rate of 0.05. The authors suggested that the approach could potentially be extended to other disease states and immunological phenotypes. A further reported finding was that TCR beta sequences accurately predicted the HLA-A and HLA-B alleles for most subjects in the first cohort. An earlier analysis of around 540 of the donors showed that most TCR beta V segments appeared in productive rearrangements either about 90% or about 30% of the time, which broadly matched IMGT annotations. The presence/absence analyses assumed that sequencing depth was roughly uniform across donors, and that assumption may not be true. A later analysis reported that several top co-occurrence clusters appeared linked to parvovirus B19, influenza, CMV and Epstein-Barr virus. For the cohort, immune exposure information was limited to CMV serostatus. The study gave a list of 150 to 200 TCR beta chains associated with cytomegalovirus. Linkage disequilibrium might explain the correlated functional status among segregating V segments, but an unknown experimental factor could not be ruled out. Cytomegalovirus status was reported to be diagnosed by the classifier with high specificity and sensitivity in both the original and validation cohorts. An association between a missense DCLRE1C variant and V-gene and J-gene trimming of TCR beta chains was found in a later genetic analysis and replicated in an independent cohort. In a later analysis, HLA-associated TCR beta chains were found to be more clonally expanded and to have lower generation probabilities than equally common non-associated chains. According to a later analysis, TCR association rates differed among HLA loci, with DRB1 alleles showing the most associated TCRs and HLA-C alleles showing the fewest. Most TCR sequences were seen in very few donors, while some public TCRs were found in many individuals. Because the 87-base-pair reads could not distinguish some IMGT-functional V segments, including TRBV6-2 and TRBV6-3, those segments were excluded. Only TCR beta chains were sequenced in this cohort, and the absence of alpha or paired-chain data limited detectable features. A few of the identified cytomegalovirus-associated TCR beta chains were confirmed in vitro to be specific for cytomegalovirus antigens. Because some donors lacked HLA typing at each locus, the association tests relied only on the typed subset. A group of highly shared sequence variants was considered likely to be a technical artifact of the sequencing pipeline.

The chain links TRBV19 with TRBJ1-4, with the D gene call left open. Input material: PBMCs. The receptor's source is a human donor in good health. The CDR3 reads CASSIVGGKLFF. The nucleotide sequence is TGTGCCAGTAGTATAGTAGGAGGGAAACTGTTTTTT.